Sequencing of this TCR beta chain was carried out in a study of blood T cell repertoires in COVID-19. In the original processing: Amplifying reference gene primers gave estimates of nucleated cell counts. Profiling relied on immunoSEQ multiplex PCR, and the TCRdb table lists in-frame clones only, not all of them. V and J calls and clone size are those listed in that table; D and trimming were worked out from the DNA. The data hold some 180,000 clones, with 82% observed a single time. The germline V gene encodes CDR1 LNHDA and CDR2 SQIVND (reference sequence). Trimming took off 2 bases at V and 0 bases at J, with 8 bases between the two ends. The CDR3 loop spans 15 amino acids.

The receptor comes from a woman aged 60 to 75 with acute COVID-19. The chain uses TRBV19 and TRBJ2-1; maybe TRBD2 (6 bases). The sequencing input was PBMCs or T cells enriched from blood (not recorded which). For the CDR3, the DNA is TGTGCCAGTAGTATATTCGGGAGCTCCTACAATGAGCAGTTCTTC. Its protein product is CASSIFGSSYNEQFF. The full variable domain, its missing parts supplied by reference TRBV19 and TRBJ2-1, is DGGITQSPKYLFRKEGQNVTLSCEQNLNHDAMYWYRQDPGQGLRLIYYSQIVNDFQKGDIAEGYSVSREKKESFPLTVTSAQKNPTAFYLCASSIFGSSYNEQFFGPGTRLTVL.